The 23 T cell receptor beta chains listed next were all sequenced from one sample in a study of blood T cell repertoires in COVID-19. Assay used: immunoSEQ multiplex PCR; TCRdb lists only in-frame clones, some missing. This sample yields 55,000 to 70,000 clones, of which 90% to 95% are seen a single time; around 7.3% belongs to the top ten. The sequenced sample was peripheral blood. The receptor set was obtained from a man aged 40-50 years with COVID-19, enrolled during active disease.

The J gene is TRBJ2-3, the V gene TRBV11-2, with no clear D. The germline V and J ends were trimmed by 5 bases and 2 bases, with 11 bases remaining between them. Germline V CDR1 and CDR2: SGHAT, FQNNGV. The CDR3 sequence is 14 residues long. DNA for the CDR3: TGTGCCAGCAGCGCCTACGTTCTCACAGATACGCAGTATTTT. Amino acids: CASSAYVLTDTQYF.

The V and J genes are TRBV25-1 and TRBJ2-1; TRBD2 matches at 8 bases. The CDR3 is 13 residues long. Looked up from germline, CDR1 is MGHDK and CDR2 is SYGVNS. The junction had 6 bases not matched to a gene; V was cut back by 5 bases and J by 9 bases. CDR3 protein: CASSFAGLGEQFF. Here the CDR3 DNA reads TGTGCCAGCAGTTTTGCGGGACTAGGTGAGCAGTTCTTC.

The chain combines TRBV5-1 with TRBJ2-7; 11 bases agree with TRBD1. The CDR3 totals 16 residues. V was pared by 1 base and J by 5 bases, with 8 bases of the junction left unmatched. Germline V CDR1 and CDR2: SGHRS, YFSETQ. Here the CDR3 DNA reads TGCGCCAGCAGCTTGAGCTTCGGGACAGGGGGTAACGAGCAGTACTTC. Translation gives CASSLSFGTGGNEQYF.

V gene TRBV11-2 combines with J gene TRBJ2-7, with 8 bases that match TRBD2. Unmatched junction bases numbered 14, after V lost 3 bases and J lost 1 base. The germline V gene encodes CDR1 SGHAT and CDR2 FQNNGV. The CDR3 loop spans 18 amino acids. The CDR3 bases are TGTGCCAGCAGCTTTTCGAGGTCGATTGCGGGGGGTTCCTACGAGCAGTACTTC. Its protein product is CASSFSRSIAGGSYEQYF.

Only one count was recorded for this clone. The J gene is TRBJ1-3, the V gene TRBV6-6; TRBD1 is a possible D gene (6 bases). CDR3 size: 13 residues. Between the trimmed V and J ends, which lost 6 bases and 5 bases, there was a span of 11 bases. The germline gives CDR1 MNHNY, CDR2 SVGAGI (reference sequence). CDR3: CASREQGRNTIYF. The DNA for the CDR3 is TGTGCCAGCAGGGAACAGGGCAGAAACACCATATATTTT.

The rearrangement uses TRBV3-1 (or the pseudogene TRBV3-2) and TRBJ1-5; TRBD1 matches at 11 bases. Germline values: CDR1 LGHDT, CDR2 YNNKEL (reference sequence). CDR3 size: 17 residues. V was clipped by 1 base and J by 2 bases; unmatched bases: 4. The CDR3 nucleotides read TGTGCCAGCAGCCAAGGGACAGGGGGCTTAGGCAATCAGCCCCAGCATTTT. Translation: CASSQGTGGLGNQPQHF.

The rearrangement uses TRBV9 and TRBJ2-3; TRBD1 might be the D (5 bases). This CDR3 comprises 15 residues. The V gene lost 0 bases and the J gene lost 2 bases, with 10 bases spanning the gap. Germline CDR1 and CDR2: SGDLS and YYNGEE. CDR3 coding DNA: TGTGCCAGCAGCGTAGCGTCAGGGCTCACAGATACGCAGTATTTT. This gives the protein CASSVASGLTDTQYF. Combining the CDR3 with reference TRBV9 and TRBJ2-3 gives the whole variable domain DSGVTQTPKHLITATGQRVTLRCSPRSGDLSVYWYQQSLDQGLQFLIQYYNGEERAKGNILERFSAQQFPDLHSELNLSSLELGDSALYFCASSVASGLTDTQYFGPGTRLTVL.

The CDR3 is CAWSVIQNTEAFF. The DNA of the CDR3 is TGTGCCTGGAGTGTAATTCAGAACACTGAAGCTTTCTTT. The chain is built from TRBV30 and TRBJ1-1; D unclear. Trimming shortened V by 0 bases and J by 1 base, and 6 bases separated the two germline ends. Germline V CDR1 and CDR2: GTSNPN, SVGIG (reference sequence). The CDR3 contains 13 residues. Filled out from reference TRBV30 and TRBJ1-1, the complete variable domain reads SQTIHQWPATLVQPVGSPLSLECTVEGTSNPNLYWYRQAAGRGLQLLFYSVGIGQISSEVPQNLSASRPQDRQFILSSKKLLLSDSGFYLCAWSVIQNTEAFFGQGTRLTVV.

The J gene is TRBJ2-1, the V gene TRBV19, with 7 nucleotides matching TRBD2. Per germline, CDR1 LNHDA and CDR2 SQIVND (reference sequence). The CDR3 extends over 15 amino acids. The V segment lost 0 bases and the J segment 6 bases; nucleotides outside the gene matches: 5. CDR3 in amino acids: CASSIEGGYFNEQFF. In nucleotides, the CDR3 is TGTGCCAGTAGTATAGAGGGGGGGTACTTCAATGAGCAGTTCTTC.

This chain uses TRBV4-1 with TRBJ2-3; TRBD2 matches 9 bases. Per germline, CDR1 MGHRA and CDR2 YSYEKL. CDR3 length: 16 residues. Germline trimming cut 3 bases from V and 0 bases from J; bases unmatched to any gene: 4. DNA for the CDR3: TGCGCCAGCAGCCATATAGCGGGGGCTAGCACAGATACGCAGTATTTT. This sequence encodes CASSHIAGASTDTQYF.

The V call is TRBV30, the J call TRBJ1-2; D unclear. V lost 0 bases, J lost 3 bases, and 5 bases lay in between. Per germline, CDR1 GTSNPN and CDR2 SVGIG (reference sequence). The CDR3 extends over 12 amino acids. The CDR3 coding sequence is TGTGCCTGGAGTGTCGAGGACTATGGCTACACCTTC. This translates into CAWSVEDYGYTF.

The chain recombines TRBV10-3 with TRBJ2-7, with a weak D call TRBD2 (6 bases). The CDR3 extends over 13 amino acids. The V gene's germline CDR1 is ENHRY and CDR2 SYGVKD. V lost 3 bases and J lost 5, with 11 bases in between. CDR3 in amino acids: CAISDGGSDEQYF. For the CDR3, the DNA is TGTGCCATCAGTGACGGGGGTTCGGACGAGCAGTACTTC.

This chain connects TRBV9 to TRBJ1-5; TRBD1 might be the D (5 bases). Looked up from germline, CDR1 is SGDLS and CDR2 is YYNGEE. The length of the CDR3 is 15 residues. Between the trimmed V and J ends, which lost 0 bases and 6 bases, there was a span of 13 bases. CDR3 nucleotides: TGTGCCAGCAGCGTAGATGGGGCGGCAGGTCAGCCCCAGCATTTT. This sequence encodes CASSVDGAAGQPQHF.

This chain links TRBV21-1 with TRBJ1-2; the listed D gene, TRBD1, was not tested against the DNA. TRBV21-1 is marked as a pseudogene. The CDR3 is made up of 20 amino acids. The CDR3 protein is CASSLLWGRGQYHHPYGYTF. The CDR3 coding sequence is TGTGCCAGCAGCCTACTTTGGGGAAGGGGGCAATACCACCACCCCTATGGCTACACCTTC.

The rearrangement links TRBV10-3 to TRBJ1-6, with D perhaps matching TRBD1 (6 bases). Trimming shortened V by 0 bases and J by 6 bases, and 9 bases separated the two germline ends. The CDR3 is 15 amino acids. In germline, CDR1 is ENHRY, CDR2 SYGVKD. The CDR3 protein is CAISESGQTNSPLHF. In DNA form, the CDR3 reads TGTGCCATCAGTGAGTCAGGACAGACTAATTCACCCCTCCACTTT.

This clone was seen a handful of times. V gene TRBV3-1 (or the pseudogene TRBV3-2) combines with J gene TRBJ1-2; possible D gene TRBD1, 6 bases. Trimming stripped 2 bases from V and 4 bases from J, with 14 bases between. CDR3 length: 15 amino acids. CDR1 LGHDT and CDR2 YNNKEL come from the germline V gene (reference sequence). DNA for the CDR3: TGTGCCAGCAGCCAAATAGCAGGGGCCAGCTATGGCTACACCTTC. It yields the protein CASSQIAGASYGYTF.

The rearrangement links TRBV6-6 to TRBJ1-5; perhaps TRBD1 as D (6 bases). Trimming stripped 2 bases from V and 0 bases from J, with 8 bases between. The CDR3 is 15 residues long. Germline lookup yields CDR1 MNHNY and CDR2 SVGAGI (reference sequence). The CDR3 reads CASSYDRSSNQPQHF. The CDR3 DNA sequence: TGTGCCAGCAGTTACGACAGGAGTAGCAATCAGCCCCAGCATTTT.

The rearrangement uses TRBV2 and TRBJ1-5, with 11 nucleotides matching TRBD1. The CDR3 runs 14 residues. Germline trimming cut 5 bases from V and 6 bases from J; bases unmatched to any gene: 3. CDR1 SNHLY and CDR2 FYNNEI come from the germline V gene. The DNA for the CDR3 is TGTGCCAGCAGTCTAGGACAGGGGGCTCAGCCCCAGCATTTT. This encodes CASSLGQGAQPQHF.

The genes are TRBV27 and TRBJ2-7; 7 nucleotides line up with TRBD1. The CDR3 runs to 14 residues. J lost 4 bases, V lost 0 bases, and 3 bases had no gene match. Germline V gives CDR1 MNHEY, CDR2 SMNVEV (reference sequence). This chain's CDR3 is CASSLSRGSYEQYF. CDR3 coding DNA: TGTGCCAGCAGTTTATCCAGGGGGTCGTACGAGCAGTACTTC.

Here the CDR3 DNA reads TGTGCCAGCTCCGACCTGACAGAGCAGTTCTTC. As protein: CASSDLTEQFF. This chain connects TRBV18 to TRBJ2-1, with no clear D. This CDR3 comprises 11 residues. From germline, CDR1 is KGHSH and CDR2 LQKENI. Trimming left V 6 bases short and J 10 bases short, with 10 bases between.

In its sample, this clone was seen once. The rearrangement uses TRBV7-9 and TRBJ1-1; D might be TRBD1 (5 bases). Between the trimmed V and J ends, which lost 0 bases and 8 bases, there was a span of 10 bases. This CDR3 contains 13 residues. Germline CDR1 reads SEHNR; CDR2 reads FQNEAQ (reference sequence). The CDR3 DNA reads TGTGCCAGCAGCTTAGCGAAGCAGGGAGAAGCTTTCTTT. This encodes CASSLAKQGEAFF.

The chain carries TRBV5-6 and TRBJ2-7, with D possibly TRBD1 on 5 matching bases. The CDR3 length is 16 residues. Germline V lookup: CDR1 SGHDT, CDR2 YYEEEE. The V end was cut by 0 bases, the J end by 0 bases, with 13 bases between. In nucleotides, the CDR3 is TGTGCCAGCAGCTTGGGGGGCGTCAGGCCCTCCTACGAGCAGTACTTC. This translates into CASSLGGVRPSYEQYF.

CDR3 sequence reads: CASSQDPGNTYNEQFF. The DNA for the CDR3 is TGTGCCAGCAGCCAAGACCCGGGGAACACCTACAATGAGCAGTTCTTC. The chain has TRBV4-2 and TRBJ2-1, with a tentative D call TRBD2 (5 bases). CDR3 length: 16 residues. The V end was cut by 0 bases, the J end by 2 bases, with 11 bases between. Per germline, CDR1 LGHNA and CDR2 YNFKEQ.